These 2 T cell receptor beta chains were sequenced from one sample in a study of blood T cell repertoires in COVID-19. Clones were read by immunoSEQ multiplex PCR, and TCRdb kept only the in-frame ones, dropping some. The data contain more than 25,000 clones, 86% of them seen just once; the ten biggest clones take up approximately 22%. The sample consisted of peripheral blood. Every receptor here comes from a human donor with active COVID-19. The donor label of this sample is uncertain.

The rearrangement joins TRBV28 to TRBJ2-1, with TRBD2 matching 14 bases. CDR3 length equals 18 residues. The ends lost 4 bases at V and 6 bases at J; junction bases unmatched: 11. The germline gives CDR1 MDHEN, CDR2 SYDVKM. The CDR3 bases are TGTGCCAGCAGTTCGGTTGCCTTAGGGACTAGCGGGGGCAATGAGCAGTTCTTC. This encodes CASSSVALGTSGGNEQFF.

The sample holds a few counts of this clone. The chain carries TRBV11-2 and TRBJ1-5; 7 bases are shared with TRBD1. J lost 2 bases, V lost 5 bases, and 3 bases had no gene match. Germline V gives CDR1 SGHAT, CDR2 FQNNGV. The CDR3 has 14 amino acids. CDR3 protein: CASSPGTGNQPQHF. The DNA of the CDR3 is TGTGCCAGCAGCCCCGGGACAGGCAATCAGCCCCAGCATTTT. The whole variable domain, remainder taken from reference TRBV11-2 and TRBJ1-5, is EAGVAQSPRYKIIEKRQSVAFWCNPISGHATLYWYQQILGQGPKLLIQFQNNGVVDDSQLPKDRFSAERLKGVDSTLKIQPAKLEDSAVYLCASSPGTGNQPQHFGDGTRLSIL.